This T cell receptor beta chain was found in a study of T-cell memory formation after mild COVID-19 (dated by TCRdb to 2020 to 2023). Some background on the complete study: TCR sequence clusters from the two donors were found to be largely donor specific. Two young, previously healthy adult volunteers, one female and one male, were included in the cohort. T-cell clones expanding and contracting after mild COVID-19 in two donors were tracked by longitudinal TCRalpha and TCRbeta repertoire sequencing.

As for this clonotype: Its antigen target is currently unknown. Base qualities are not recorded, but no much larger clone differs from it by a single base.

The reads were generated on an Illumina NovaSeq 6000. Using 5'RACE with constant-segment primers, TCRalpha and TCRbeta cDNA libraries were constructed, with sample barcodes and unique molecular identifiers added in the process. RNA was extracted from every sample with Trizol reagent. Libraries were amplified in two PCR steps, with a second sample barcode and Illumina TruSeq adapters added in the second step. Sequencing of the libraries was done on an Illumina NovaSeq, producing 2 x 150 bp paired-end reads. Per the authors' processing: The reads were demultiplexed and collapsed into UMI-guided consensus sequences using migec v1.2.7. Using mixcr v2.1.11, UMI consensuses were aligned to TRA and TRB V and J templates and then assembled into clonotypes. A clonotype was counted as expanded or contracted only when both edgeR and NoisET called the clonotype significant, with the noise models trained on biological replicates. For edgeR calls, the thresholds were a false discovery rate-adjusted p below 0.01 and a log2 fold-change of 1. As an exploratory analysis of dynamics, max-normalized trajectories of the 1000 most abundant clonotypes were examined with PCA combined with hierarchical clustering. Separately sequenced CD4+ and CD8+ repertoires were used to assign the CD4 or CD8 phenotype of responding clones. TCRdb trimmed public reads at Q25 via fastp, called clones via MiXCR and kept in-frame beta chains. CDR3 protein sequences are deduplicated, and each keeps its most common genes and DNA. These V and J calls rely on TCRdb rather than the paper's analysis. Across this sample there are roughly 600,000 distinct CDR3 sequences, with under 20% seen only once. Around 12% of the sample belongs to the ten largest clones.

PBMCs were isolated by Ficoll-Paque density gradient centrifugation. Study-wide conclusions, independent of this receptor: Contracting CD4+ clones turned up mainly in the CM and EM memory subsets, whereas EMRA was where CD8+ clones were enriched. Balanced CD4/CD8 phenotypes were observed for clones contracting from day 15 to 85, whereas a bias towards CD4+ was observed for a second wave of clones expanding from day 15 to 37. Only a couple of mild cases were covered by the study, and larger cohorts that include severe cases with pre-infection samples were considered necessary. SARS-CoV-2 specificity of the second-wave clones peaking on day 37 was not confirmed. Some responding clones were detected in pre-infection memory, which suggested that pre-existing cross-reactive memory T cells had joined the SARS-CoV-2 response.

Its CDR3 holds 15 amino acids, cysteine through phenylalanine. Only CDR3 DNA remains: 45 bases, in frame from the first base. Trimming costs V 1 base and J 4 bases, and their ends lie 13 bases apart. The germline V gene gives CDR1 as SGHDN and CDR2 as FVKESK. The sequenced sample consisted of PBMCs or a T cell subset sorted from them (not recorded which). The rearrangement combines TRBV14 with TRBJ2-5; the D gene is perhaps TRBD2, on 5 matching bases. The sequence came from an adult woman who had mild COVID-19 (a few samples of this study predate the infection). The sample titles of this study are shuffled in the database, so cell type and time point are left out; the donor was told from shared clones. The CDR3 protein sequence reads: CASSQGARGSETQYF. DNA sequence: TGTGCCAGCAGCCAAGGGGCCCGAGGGTCAGAGACCCAGTACTTC.